The 30 T cell receptor beta chains below were found in one sample sequenced in a study of cytomegalovirus exposure and HLA in healthy donors. The primer mix had 60 Vbeta and 13 Jbeta primers. The assay was immunoSEQ multiplex PCR, and TCRdb's table has in-frame clones only and misses some. This table lists approximately 60,000 clones. Specimen: PBMCs. These receptors came from a man in his thirties or forties in good health and CMV-seropositive.

V is TRBV9 and J is TRBJ2-1; 9 bases map to TRBD1. This CDR3 region has 19 residues. Per germline, CDR1 SGDLS and CDR2 YYNGEE. The V gene end was trimmed by 0 bases and the J gene end by 1 base; junction bases not matched to a gene: 11. CDR3 bases: TGTGCCAGCAGCGTAGGAATTCCGGGACAGGGATTATCCTACAATGAGCAGTTCTTC. This translates into CASSVGIPGQGLSYNEQFF.

The J gene is TRBJ2-1, the V gene TRBV7-9, with TRBD2 identical over 14 bases. This CDR3 comprises 19 residues. CDR1 SEHNR and CDR2 FQNEAQ come from the germline V gene (reference sequence). The V and J ends lost 1 base and 2 bases, in that order; junction bases with no gene match: 7. DNA for the CDR3: TGTGCCAGCAGCTTAGGGGGACTAGCGGGAGTTCCCGCCTACAATGAGCAGTTCTTC. It specifies CASSLGGLAGVPAYNEQFF.

Worth noting for this clone: One end of the junction varies from germline; a read error may be responsible. The chain combines TRBV9 with TRBJ1-1; 11 nucleotides align to TRBD1. Germline V CDR1 and CDR2: SGDLS, YYNGEE. The CDR3 length is 12 residues. The CDR3 DNA reads TGTGCCAGCAGCGTGGGACAGGGGGAAGATTTCTTT. Amino acid sequence: CASSVGQGEDFF.

Concerning this clone: Other DNA variants within this sample encode the same CDR3. This chain uses TRBV30 with TRBJ1-5; D might be TRBD1 (6 bases). This CDR3 has 13 residues. Trimming removed 4 bases from V and 2 bases from J, with 9 bases in between. Germline V gene lookup returns CDR1 GTSNPN and CDR2 SVGIG (reference sequence). CDR3: CAWTSGGNQPQHF. The CDR3 DNA sequence: TGTGCCTGGACTTCAGGGGGCAATCAGCCCCAGCATTTT. The full variable domain, its missing parts supplied by reference TRBV30 and TRBJ1-5, is SQTIHQWPATLVQPVGSPLSLECTVEGTSNPNLYWYRQAAGRGLQLLFYSVGIGQISSEVPQNLSASRPQDRQFILSSKKLLLSDSGFYLCAWTSGGNQPQHFGDGTRLSIL.

The CDR3 DNA reads as TGCGCCAGCAGCATAGCTAGCGGGGGGTTCCAAGAGACCCAGTACTTC. Translating gives CASSIASGGFQETQYF. V gene TRBV5-1 combines with J gene TRBJ2-5, with TRBD2 matching over 11 bases. In germline, CDR1 is SGHRS, CDR2 YFSETQ. This CDR3 spans 16 amino acids. V was clipped by 4 bases and J by 1 base; unmatched bases: 6.

The genes are TRBV19 and TRBJ2-3, with D possibly TRBD1 on 5 matching bases. Germline loops: CDR1 LNHDA, CDR2 SQIVND (reference sequence). V gave up 6 bases and J gave up 4 bases, with 14 bases separating them. CDR3 size: 14 residues. CDR3 residues: CASSVGQGSDTQYF. The DNA for the CDR3 is TGTGCCAGTAGCGTAGGGCAGGGTTCAGATACGCAGTATTTT.

V usage is TRBV5-1 and J usage is TRBJ2-5; TRBD2 aligns across 14 bases. Losses at the gene ends were 3 bases for V and 1 base for J; bases not matched to a gene: 2. Germline values: CDR1 SGHRS, CDR2 YFSETQ. This CDR3 is 16 amino acids long. DNA for the CDR3: TGCGCCAGCAGCTCGACTAGCGGGGGGGCCCAAGAGACCCAGTACTTC. Encoded protein: CASSSTSGGAQETQYF.

This rearrangement joins TRBV5-6 to TRBJ2-2, with 8 bases identical to TRBD1. With V trimmed by 3 bases and J by 2 bases, 6 bases remained unmatched. The CDR3 is 16 amino acids. From germline, CDR1 is SGHDT and CDR2 YYEEEE. The CDR3 reads CASSSPGQENTGELFF. In nucleotides, the CDR3 is TGTGCCAGCAGCTCCCCGGGACAGGAAAACACCGGGGAGCTGTTTTTT.

This chain links TRBV4-2 with TRBJ2-2; the D gene is possibly TRBD1 (5 bases). The ends were cut back, 2 bases at V and 5 bases at J, with 21 bases in the middle. Per germline, CDR1 LGHNA and CDR2 YNFKEQ. The CDR3 spans 18 residues. The CDR3 region is CASSQPIEAQAPTGELFF. The CDR3 coding sequence is TGTGCCAGCAGCCAACCTATCGAAGCACAGGCACCGACCGGGGAGCTGTTTTTT.

The rearrangement links TRBV2 to TRBJ2-2; D might be TRBD2 (5 bases). The CDR3 length is 16 residues. Germline loops: CDR1 SNHLY, CDR2 FYNNEI. Between the trimmed V and J ends, which lost 5 bases and 0 bases, there was a span of 13 bases. CDR3 residues: CASSPAAGPNTGELFF. CDR3 DNA: TGTGCCAGCAGTCCGGCGGCGGGCCCGAACACCGGGGAGCTGTTTTTT.

This chain joins TRBV29-1 and TRBJ2-7, with 8 bases that match TRBD1. The CDR3 totals 13 residues. The germline gives CDR1 SQVTM, CDR2 ANQGSEA. J lost 3 bases, V lost 2 bases, and 3 bases had no gene match. The CDR3 region has the DNA TGCAGCGTTGAAACCGACAGGGGCTACGAGCAGTACTTC. Translated: CSVETDRGYEQYF.

The gene calls are TRBV18 and TRBJ1-1; D is uncertain. From germline, CDR1 is KGHSH and CDR2 LQKENI. Trimming pared 11 bases from V and 5 bases from J, leaving 18 bases between. CDR3 size: 13 residues. This CDR3 reads CAGKAGSGTEAFF. CDR3 nucleotide sequence: TGTGCCGGAAAGGCGGGGTCGGGGACTGAAGCTTTCTTT.

The chain couples TRBV29-1 to TRBJ1-1, with 9 bases identical to TRBD1. The germline CDR1 and CDR2 sequences are SQVTM and ANQGSEA. This CDR3 is built from 15 residues. V was pared by 2 bases and J by 4 bases, with 8 bases of the junction left unmatched. The DNA for the CDR3 is TGCAGCGTTGAAAAACAGGGGGCTTGGGGCACTGAAGCTTTCTTT. Translated, it gives CSVEKQGAWGTEAFF. Full variable domain (outside the CDR3, taken from reference TRBV29-1 and TRBJ1-1): SAVISQKPSRDICQRGTSLTIQCQVDSQVTMMFWYRQQPGQSLTLIATANQGSEATYESGFVIDKFPISRPNLTFSTLTVSNMSPEDSSIYLCSVEKQGAWGTEAFFGQGTRLTVV.

The chain is built from TRBV5-1 and TRBJ2-3, with D maybe TRBD2 (5 bases). Deletions cut 0 bases from V and 0 bases from J, with 17 bases between. CDR3 length equals 18 residues. Germline values: CDR1 SGHRS, CDR2 YFSETQ. CDR3 DNA: TGCGCCAGCAGCTTGGAAATTCTAGCTGAAGTTAGCACAGATACGCAGTATTTT. The encoded protein is CASSLEILAEVSTDTQYF.

This sequence joins TRBV6-1 and TRBJ2-3; perhaps TRBD1 as D (7 bases). Deletions cut 3 bases from V and 1 base from J, with 14 bases between. The CDR3 has 16 residues. CDR1 and CDR2 (germline): MNHNS, SASEGT. The CDR3 loop reads CASSESFRGGTDTQYF. CDR3 bases: TGTGCCAGCAGTGAGTCGTTCAGGGGGGGCACAGATACGCAGTATTTT.

On this clone itself: This specimen includes other DNA sequences encoding the same CDR3. This rearrangement joins TRBV30 to TRBJ2-7, with a tentative D call TRBD2 (6 bases). V lost 5 bases, J lost 1 base, and 15 bases lay in between. The CDR3 sequence is 14 residues long. From germline, CDR1 is GTSNPN and CDR2 SVGIG (reference sequence). The chain's CDR3 is CAWGTARGSYEQYF. The CDR3 coding sequence is TGTGCCTGGGGAACAGCACGGGGGTCCTACGAGCAGTACTTC.

The chain combines TRBV6-5 with TRBJ1-2; D might be TRBD1 (5 bases). This CDR3 has 15 residues. Germline V gene data show CDR1 as MNHEY and CDR2 as SVGAGI. Trimming shortened V by 0 bases and J by 5 bases, and 13 bases separated the two germline ends. The CDR3 coding sequence is TGTGCCAGCAGTTACTCCGCCAGGGCCCTATATGGCTACACCTTC. It is translated as CASSYSARALYGYTF.

This chain uses TRBV28 with TRBJ2-7; 12 nucleotides agree with TRBD2. There are 16 residues in the CDR3. V lost 4 bases and J lost 2; bases outside the gene matches: 6. Germline values: CDR1 MDHEN, CDR2 SYDVKM. Here the CDR3 DNA reads TGTGCCAGCAGTTATTCCCGGACTAGCGGGGCCTACGAGCAGTACTTC. This gives the protein CASSYSRTSGAYEQYF.

The chain employs TRBV12-5 and TRBJ2-2, with D hard to call. This CDR3 comprises 17 residues. Germline V gives CDR1 LGHNT, CDR2 FRNRAP. Trimming cost V 3 bases and J 9 bases, with 23 bases left between them. This CDR3 is CASGFRLTPGSVRELFF. In DNA form, the CDR3 reads TGTGCTAGTGGTTTCCGGTTAACACCGGGTAGTGTGAGGGAGCTGTTTTTT.

The chain has TRBV7-3 and TRBJ2-2, with a tentative D call TRBD1 (6 bases). Trimming shortened V by 5 bases and J by 4 bases, and 14 bases separated the two germline ends. CDR3 length: 15 residues. Germline assignment: CDR1 SGHTA and CDR2 FQGTGA. The CDR3 nucleotides are TGTGCCAGCAGCCTGGGGACACCGGGCACCGGGGAGCTGTTTTTT. It encodes CASSLGTPGTGELFF.

The CDR3 sequence: CASSLLDRIDTQYF. CDR3 coding DNA: TGCGCCAGCAGCTTGTTGGACAGGATCGATACGCAGTATTTT. The chain is built from TRBV5-1 and TRBJ2-3, with 7 nucleotides matching TRBD1. The CDR3 is 14 amino acids. V lost 1 base to trimming and J lost 6 bases; unmatched junction nucleotides: 5. Germline CDR1 reads SGHRS; CDR2 reads YFSETQ.

V usage is TRBV14 and J usage is TRBJ2-1; 8 bases fit TRBD1. CDR1 and CDR2 (germline): SGHDN, FVKESK. This CDR3 comprises 16 residues. V was pared by 4 bases and J by 5 bases, with 10 bases of the junction left unmatched. The CDR3 is CASSRQGLRADNEQFF. CDR3 coding DNA: TGTGCCAGCAGCCGACAGGGGCTCCGAGCCGACAATGAGCAGTTCTTC.

The rearrangement uses TRBV30 and TRBJ1-3; D is uncertain. The CDR3 has 15 residues. The V end was cut by 0 bases, the J end by 0 bases, with 9 bases between. The germline V gene has CDR1 GTSNPN and CDR2 SVGIG (reference sequence). The DNA for the CDR3 is TGTGCCTGGAGTGTAAAAGACTCCTCTGGAAACACCATATATTTT. This encodes CAWSVKDSSGNTIYF.

DNA of the CDR3: TGTGCCAGCAGTGTGAGCGGGGACATTATCTACGAGCAGTACTTC. Translated, it gives CASSVSGDIIYEQYF. This rearrangement joins TRBV6-1 to TRBJ2-7, with D possibly TRBD2 on 7 matching bases. There are 15 residues in the CDR3. Trimming removed 4 bases at V and 3 bases at J, with 16 bases between. Germline CDR1 MNHNS, CDR2 SASEGT.

Details on this clone: One end of the junction is discordant with germline, which a read error may explain. The chain recombines TRBV19 with TRBJ2-1; possible D gene TRBD1, 5 bases. Germline V gives CDR1 LNHDA, CDR2 SQIVND (reference sequence). The CDR3 spans 15 residues. The CDR3: CASSSRQSSDNEQFF. In DNA, the CDR3 is TGTGCCAGTAGTTCGCGACAGTCCTCCGACAATGAGCAGTTCTTC.

The J gene is TRBJ2-5, the V gene TRBV7-9; the D gene is possibly TRBD2 (6 bases). The V end lost 1 base, the J end lost 5 bases, and 14 bases lay between the germline ends. From germline, CDR1 is SEHNR and CDR2 FQNEAQ (reference sequence). The CDR3 loop spans 15 amino acids. CDR3 amino acids: CASSLGAGLGETQYF. In nucleotides, the CDR3 is TGTGCCAGCAGCTTAGGAGCGGGCCTCGGGGAGACCCAGTACTTC.

The chain employs TRBV7-9 and TRBJ2-7; D perhaps matches TRBD2 (7 bases). Germline lookup yields CDR1 SEHNR and CDR2 FQNEAQ (reference sequence). CDR3 length equals 13 residues. V gave up 8 bases and J gave up 0 bases, with 11 bases separating them. CDR3: CASAGASSYEQYF. As DNA, the CDR3 is TGTGCCAGCGCGGGGGCCAGCTCCTACGAGCAGTACTTC.

The chain couples TRBV10-2 to TRBJ1-1; TRBD1 aligns across 9 bases. Trimming removed 4 bases from V and 6 bases from J; junction bases left unmatched: 12. CDR1 WSHSY and CDR2 SAAADI come from the germline V gene. This CDR3 is 16 amino acids long. The CDR3 reads CASSGLNRGPYSEAFF. The CDR3 DNA is TGCGCCAGCAGTGGCCTAAACAGGGGGCCTTATTCTGAAGCTTTCTTT.

This chain connects TRBV7-6 to TRBJ2-7; TRBD1 matches at 8 bases. V dropped 3 bases and J dropped 3; count of bases not matched to a gene: 1. Germline V gene lookup returns CDR1 SGHVS and CDR2 FNYEAQ. This CDR3 contains 13 residues. The CDR3, as DNA: TGTGCCAGCAGCTTCGGACAGGGCTACGAGCAGTACTTC. Translated, it gives CASSFGQGYEQYF.

The chain uses TRBV2 and TRBJ1-1; TRBD1 might be the D (5 bases). V lost 2 bases, J lost 1 base, and 5 bases lay in between. Germline CDR1 SNHLY, CDR2 FYNNEI. The CDR3 has 13 amino acids. In DNA, the CDR3 is TGTGCCAGCAGTGAACAGGGGAACACTGAAGCTTTCTTT. Protein: CASSEQGNTEAFF.